These T cell receptor beta chains were read from a single sample in a study of blood T cell repertoires in COVID-19. Sequenced by immunoSEQ multiplex PCR; TCRdb stores in-frame clones only, minus some. This table has about 120,000 clones, 70% to 80% appearing once. Sequencing was carried out using peripheral blood. These receptors were obtained from a human donor in a cohort sampled during active COVID-19. The CDR3 runs from the conserved cysteine through the conserved F or W. The order of the fields is V gene, D gene, J gene, clone size, CDR3 DNA, CDR3 protein. A D gene is named only where the DNA matches it firmly. The size entry is marked missing in some rows and otherwise reads once, few, many or a size class.

TRBV2	TRBD1	TRBJ2-6	-	TGTGCCAGGGCCGGCAGGGGGTACTCTGGGGCCAACGTCCTGACTTTC	CARAGRGYSGANVLTF
TRBV19	-	TRBJ1-5	-	TGTGCCAGTAGTGACCGGGACAAAAGGCAGCCCCAGCATTTT	CASSDRDKRQPQHF
TRBV28	TRBD1	TRBJ1-5	-	TGTGCCAGCAGTTTATTGGACAGGGGGCGCGATCAGCCCCAGCATTTT	CASSLLDRGRDQPQHF
TRBV5-4	TRBD1	TRBJ1-5	-	TGTGCCAGCAGCTTGGCGGGACAGGAACAGCCCCAGCATTTT	CASSLAGQEQPQHF
TRBV9	-	TRBJ1-4	-	TGTGCCAGCAGCGTAGAGACAGGACCCGATGAAAAACTGTTTTTT	CASSVETGPDEKLFF
TRBV29-1	TRBD2	TRBJ2-7	-	TGCAGCGTTGAACTGGTGACTAGCGGGAGTCCCTACGAGCAGTACTTC	CSVELVTSGSPYEQYF
TRBV4-1	TRBD1	TRBJ2-7	-	TGCGCCAGCAGCCAAGGGACAAGGGACAGCCCGGGCCTTAAGGAGCAGTACTTC	CASSQGTRDSPGLKEQYF
TRBV18	TRBD1	TRBJ1-2	-	TGTGCCAGCTCACCATACGGGACAGCTAACTATGGCTACACCTTC	CASSPYGTANYGYTF
TRBV14	TRBD2	TRBJ2-7	-	TGTGCCAGCAGCTCTCTAGCGGGAGTAAGCTACGAGCAGTACTTC	CASSSLAGVSYEQYF
TRBV5-4	-	TRBJ1-2	-	TGTGCCAGCAGCTTGAGTAGTGGGGCTGGCTACACCTTC	CASSLSSGAGYTF
TRBV7-8	-	TRBJ1-1	-	TGTGCCAGCAGCTTAGTGAGGGATTCCACTGAAGCTTTCTTT	CASSLVRDSTEAFF
TRBV11-3	-	TRBJ2-3	-	TGTGCCAGCAGCGACGGAGACACAGATACGCAGTATTTT	CASSDGDTDTQYF
TRBV7-2	TRBD1	TRBJ1-5	-	TGTGCCAGCAGCCCAGGGGGAAGCAATCAGCCCCAGCATTTT	CASSPGGSNQPQHF
TRBV7-8	TRBD1	TRBJ2-7	-	TGTGCCAGCAGCCTAACCGGGACAGCCTACGAGCAGTACTTC	CASSLTGTAYEQYF
TRBV11-3	TRBD1	TRBJ1-1	-	TGTGCCAGCAGCTTCAGGGGGACTTCCACTGAAGCTTTCTTT	CASSFRGTSTEAFF
TRBV2	-	TRBJ1-1	-	TGTGCCAGCAGTGAAGTGCAGATGTCGAACACTGAAGCTTTCTTT	CASSEVQMSNTEAFF
TRBV6-1	TRBD2	TRBJ2-7	-	TGTGCCAGCAGTGACCGACTAGCGGGGCTTCTGGACGAGCAGTACTTC	CASSDRLAGLLDEQYF
TRBV19	-	TRBJ1-1	-	TGTGCCAGTAGTGAGGGGGAAACTGAAGCTTTCTTT	CASSEGETEAFF
TRBV3-1/TRBV3-2	TRBD2	TRBJ2-7	-	TGTGCCAGCGGCGGGACTAGCGGCTACGAGCAGTACTTC	CASGGTSGYEQYF
TRBV19	TRBD1	TRBJ1-5	-	TGTGCCAGTAGTAATGACAGGGTCGGCCAGCCCCAGCATTTT	CASSNDRVGQPQHF
TRBV23-1	TRBD2	TRBJ2-5	-	TGCGCCAGCAGTCATTCCCGGGCACCGGGGGGCCAAGAGACCCAGTACTTC	CASSHSRAPGGQETQYF
TRBV3-1/TRBV3-2	-	TRBJ1-5	once	TGTGCCAGCAGCCAAACTTCTCCCCAGGGGCAGCCCCAGCATTTT	CASSQTSPQGQPQHF
TRBV5-4	TRBD1	TRBJ1-2	once	TGTGCCAGCAGTTCGGGACAGGGCCCGAACTATGGCTACACCTTC	CASSSGQGPNYGYTF
TRBV7-9	-	TRBJ1-1	-	TGTGCCAGCAGCTTAGGCGGGCAGTTAATGAACACTGAAGCTTTCTTT	CASSLGGQLMNTEAFF
TRBV11-3	TRBD1	TRBJ2-7	-	TGTGCCAGCACCACAACCGGACAGGGCTACGAGCAGTACTTC	CASTTTGQGYEQYF
TRBV28	-	TRBJ2-7	few	TGTGCCAGCAATCCCGGGCCCGCGGCGGGCGAGCAGTACTTC	CASNPGPAAGEQYF
TRBV5-6	TRBD1	TRBJ1-6	-	TGTGCCAGCAGCGCAGACAGGGGGACTCTGCGTAAAGATAATTCACCCCTCCACTTT	CASSADRGTLRKDNSPLHF
TRBV19	-	TRBJ1-5	-	TGTGCCAGTAGTCTATACATAACCGCGGGCAATCAGCCCCAGCATTTT	CASSLYITAGNQPQHF
TRBV2	TRBD2	TRBJ2-1	-	TGTGCCAGCAGACCTACTAGCGGAGTAGACAATGAGCAGTTCTTC	CASRPTSGVDNEQFF
TRBV28	-	TRBJ2-7	-	TGTGCCAGCATTGAGGGCAGTACTTCCTACGAGCAGTACTTC	CASIEGSTSYEQYF
TRBV28	TRBD1	TRBJ1-5	-	TGTGCCAGCAGTCAGACAGGGTGGGATCAGCCCCAGCATTTT	CASSQTGWDQPQHF
TRBV7-5	-	TRBJ1-5	-	TGTGCCAGAAGCCCCCCGGGACAGACAAGCAATCAGCCCCAGCATTTT	CARSPPGQTSNQPQHF
TRBV5-1	TRBD1	TRBJ2-7	few	TGCGCCAGCAGCTACGGGACAGGGCGTGAGCAGTACTTC	CASSYGTGREQYF
TRBV7-8	-	TRBJ2-7	-	TGTGCCAGCACCACGGAGCCCTACGAGCAGTACTTC	CASTTEPYEQYF
TRBV6-1	TRBD2	TRBJ2-1	-	TGTGCCAGCAGTGAAAGCGGGGTCTCCGTCTATGAGCAGTTCTTC	CASSESGVSVYEQFF
TRBV7-8	-	TRBJ1-1	-	TGTGCCAGCAGCTTAGCTCTTGGGGAGGGGAGGTCCAGCACTGAAGCTTTCTTT	CASSLALGEGRSSTEAFF
TRBV5-1	TRBD1	TRBJ2-5	once	TGCGCCAGCGGTACAGGGGACCAAGAGACCCAGTACTTC	CASGTGDQETQYF
TRBV28	-	TRBJ1-1	many	TGTGCCAGCAGTTTAGCGGGGGAATATACTGAAGCTTTCTTT	CASSLAGEYTEAFF
TRBV10-3	-	TRBJ2-1	-	TGTGCCATCAGTGAGTCGAGGGAGTACAATGAGCAGTTCTTC	CAISESREYNEQFF
TRBV5-6	-	TRBJ2-7	-	TGTGCCAGCAGCCAAAGGCTAGCCTACTACGAGCAGTACTTC	CASSQRLAYYEQYF